One sample yielded the 21 T cell receptor beta chains listed below, sequenced in a study of CD8+CD57+ T cells in acquired aplastic anemia. The template used for profiling TCR beta VDJ and CDR3 was genomic DNA. Using its own MiXCR run on the reads, TCRdb lists one record per CDR3 protein. The sample yields 200,000 to 300,000 distinct CDR3 sequences, approximately 80% seen once. Patients chosen for sequencing had shown CD8+CD57+ cell expansion by flow cytometry. Material for sequencing was sorted CD4+, CD8+, or CD8+CD57+ T cells (not recorded which) from PBMCs. Source of these receptors: a human donor with aplastic anemia.

The rearrangement joins TRBV7-3 to TRBJ2-5; tentatively, D is TRBD2 (5 bases). Germline lookup yields CDR1 SGHTA and CDR2 FQGTGA. V shed 6 bases and J shed 11 bases, with 28 bases lying between them. This CDR3 spans 16 amino acids. The CDR3 spells CASSSTWTWLETQQYF. CDR3 sequence (DNA): TGTGCCAGCAGTTCTACCTGGACTTGGCTAGAGACCCAGCAGTACTTC. Drawing the rest from reference TRBV7-3 and TRBJ2-5, the complete variable domain is GAGVSQTPSNKVTEKGKYVELRCDPISGHTALYWYRQSLGQGPEFLIYFQGTGAADDSGLPNDRFFAVRPEGSVSTLKIQRTERGDSAVYLCASSSTWTWLETQQYFGPGTRLLVL.

The rearrangement uses TRBV7-2 and TRBJ2-1; D perhaps matches TRBD2 (5 bases). The CDR3 is 11 residues long. Trimming stripped 4 bases from V and 13 bases from J, with 11 bases between. Germline-derived CDR1 and CDR2 are SGHTA and FQGNSA. CDR3 in amino acids: CASSSTPGQFF. DNA for the CDR3: TGTGCCAGCAGCTCCACGCCGGGACAGTTCTTC.

This chain connects TRBV15 to TRBJ2-3; TRBD2 agrees at 11 bases. V dropped 5 bases and J dropped 3; count of bases not matched to a gene: 4. The CDR3 contains 15 residues. Germline CDR1 is LNHNV and CDR2 is YYDKDF (reference sequence). CDR3 region: CATSGIAGGTDTQYF. The CDR3 DNA sequence: TGTGCCACCAGCGGAATAGCGGGAGGGACAGATACGCAGTATTTT.

A remark on this clonotype: This is likely a read error, given that the CDR3 carries no conserved phenylalanine or tryptophan at its end. It is unclear where the CDR3 begins or ends on the DNA, so no DNA is shown, and the CDR3 is as TCRdb lists it. The CDR3 protein is CASSPPGTGRYEH. The genes are TRBV7-9 and TRBJ2-3; TRBD1 reflects the table's D call only, with no check against the DNA. Germline lookup yields CDR1 SEHNR and CDR2 FQNEAQ (reference sequence). The CDR3 length equals 13 residues, ends included.

This chain joins TRBV7-9 and TRBJ1-1; D is uncertain. The CDR3 consists of 15 residues. V lost 1 base and J lost 14, with 23 bases in between. Germline V gives CDR1 SEHNR, CDR2 FQNEAQ (reference sequence). The CDR3 DNA is TGTGCCAGCAGCTTAGAACGAAGCGGGAGCACTGATGCGTTCTTT. Amino acid sequence: CASSLERSGSTDAFF.

In regard to this clonotype: The CDR3 does not close with the conserved phenylalanine or tryptophan, likely indicating a read error. No DNA is shown, since the ends of the CDR3 on it are uncertain; the CDR3 is the one TCRdb lists. This sequence joins TRBV7-3 and TRBJ2-3; TRBD2, the table's D call, lacks a check against the DNA. Counting both end residues, the CDR3 totals 13 amino acids. Germline V gives CDR1 SGHTA, CDR2 FQGTGA. The CDR3 is CASSLTKRGTYNE.

V and J are TRBV13 and TRBJ1-6; 7 positions match TRBD1. CDR1 and CDR2 from the germline V gene are PRHDT and FYEKMQ (reference sequence). Trimming cost V 5 bases and J 7 bases; bases outside gene matches: 8. The CDR3 is 15 residues long. CDR3 protein: CASSPDGTENSPLHF. The CDR3 bases are TGTGCCAGCAGCCCAGATGGGACAGAGAATTCACCCCTCCACTTT.

As to this clonotype: At one end the junction does not follow the germline gene, possibly because of a read error. V usage is TRBV7-9 and J usage is TRBJ2-3; TRBD1 matches at 7 bases. There are 14 residues in the CDR3. In germline, CDR1 is SEHNR, CDR2 FQNEAQ (reference sequence). CDR3 coding DNA: TGTGCCAGCAGCTCATCCAGAGACAGGGAGAACAGGACATTT. It encodes CASSSSRDRENRTF.

The chain employs TRBV7-2 and TRBJ2-3; D is uncertain. V lost 7 bases to trimming and J lost 6 bases, with 11 bases between them. This CDR3 contains 12 residues. Germline CDR1 is SGHTA and CDR2 is FQGNSA. The CDR3, as DNA: TGTGCCAGCAACTTGGCGGCTGATACGCAGTATTTT. Amino acid sequence: CASNLAADTQYF.

This clonotype was recorded once. This sequence joins TRBV9 and TRBJ2-1; D not certain. Deletions cut 7 bases from V and 14 bases from J, with 28 bases between. The CDR3 runs 15 residues. The germline V gene has CDR1 SGDLS and CDR2 YYNGEE. In DNA, the CDR3 is TGTGCCAGCGGCGAAGCTGGCGGCACACAGAATGTCGAGTTCTTC. Translation: CASGEAGGTQNVEFF.

The rearrangement joins TRBV5-1 to TRBJ2-5; perhaps TRBD1 as D (5 bases). This CDR3 has 14 amino acids. Per the germline V gene, CDR1 is SGHRS and CDR2 is YFSETQ. Between the trimmed V and J ends, which lost 0 bases and 1 base, there was a span of 7 bases. The CDR3 region has the DNA TGCGCCAGCAGCTTGGGGGGCAGCCAAGAGACCCAGTACTTC. This encodes CASSLGGSQETQYF. The full variable domain, completed using reference TRBV5-1 and TRBJ2-5, is KAGVTQTPRYLIKTRGQQVTLSCSPISGHRSVSWYQQTPGQGLQFLFEYFSETQRNKGNFPGRFSGRQFSNSRSEMNVSTLELGDSALYLCASSLGGSQETQYFGPGTRLLVL.

The chain employs TRBV7-9 and TRBJ1-5; the match to TRBD1 covers 9 bases. Germline CDR1 SEHNR, CDR2 FQNEAQ (reference sequence). The length of the CDR3 is 14 residues. The trim removed 11 bases at V and 11 bases at J, leaving 16 bases unmatched. The CDR3 bases are TGTGCCGGACAGGGGTCGAGGGACACCCAGTCCCAGCATTTT. It specifies CAGQGSRDTQSQHF.

This rearrangement joins TRBV7-2 to TRBJ2-7; no firm D call. Germline loops: CDR1 SGHTA, CDR2 FQGNSA. V lost 6 bases to trimming and J lost 10 bases, with 25 bases between them. The length of the CDR3 is 15 residues. The CDR3 sequence is CASRVQAMSTYHQYF. The CDR3 DNA sequence: TGTGCCAGCAGGGTTCAGGCGATGAGCACCTACCATCAGTACTTC. Filled out from reference TRBV7-2 and TRBJ2-7, the complete variable domain reads GAGVSQSPSNKVTEKGKDVELRCDPISGHTALYWYRQSLGQGLEFLIYFQGNSAPDKSGLPSDRFSAERTGGSVSTLTIQRTQQEDSAVYLCASRVQAMSTYHQYFGPGTRLTVT.

A word on this clonotype: Because the CDR3 is missing its conserved closing phenylalanine or tryptophan, this is likely a read error. The DNA is omitted, as the CDR3 cannot be located on it reliably, and the CDR3 follows TCRdb's listing. The V gene is TRBV2, the J gene TRBJ2-3. The germline V gene has CDR1 SNHLY and CDR2 FYNNEI. The CDR3 has 13 amino acids, counting both end residues. CDR3 protein: CASGVTSTDTQYS.

This clonotype has just one count. The missing conserved phenylalanine or tryptophan at the end of this CDR3 makes a read error likely. The chain carries TRBV9 and TRBJ2-4, with D possibly TRBD2 on 6 matching bases. The V end was cut by 7 bases, the J end by 12 bases, with 17 bases between. This CDR3 spans 12 amino acids. Germline V gives CDR1 SGDLS, CDR2 YYNGEE. The CDR3 nucleotides are TGTGCCAGCGGAGGGGCTGGGAACTGTCAGTACCTC. This encodes CASGGAGNCQYL.

The CDR3 sequence: CASSFTRARSIYSYTF. CDR3 bases: TGTGCCAGCAGCTTTACGAGGGCAAGGAGCATTTATTCCTACACCTTC. The gene calls are TRBV7-9 and TRBJ1-2; D call uncertain. CDR3 size: 16 residues. V shed 3 bases and J shed 10 bases, with 24 bases lying between them. Germline V gives CDR1 SEHNR, CDR2 FQNEAQ (reference sequence).

This clonotype occurred once. This sequence joins TRBV11-3 and TRBJ2-3, with 10 positions matching TRBD1. CDR3 size: 12 residues. V trimming: 5 bases; J trimming: 10 bases; junction bases outside the gene matches: 3. Germline V CDR1 and CDR2: SGHNT, YENEEA. As DNA, the CDR3 is TGTGCCAGCAGCGTGACAGGGGGCGCGCAGTATTTT. Its protein is CASSVTGGAQYF.

This clonotype appeared a few times. A junction end diverges from the germline sequence, so it may reflect a read error. The J gene is TRBJ2-3, the V gene TRBV7-8; 8 nucleotides agree with TRBD2. CDR3 length: 13 amino acids. Looked up from germline, CDR1 is SGHVS and CDR2 is FQNEAQ. The CDR3 is CASSVAGTDTKYF. CDR3 nucleotide sequence: TGTGCCAGCAGCGTAGCGGGAACTGATACGAAGTATTTT.

Remarks on this clonotype: One junction end does not reproduce the germline sequence, and a read error may be involved. The gene calls are TRBV5-5 and TRBJ1-1; D is ambiguous. Germline loops: CDR1 SGHKS, CDR2 YYEKEE (reference sequence). The CDR3 contains 15 residues. The chain's CDR3 is CASSLSWSMNTEAFF. As DNA, the CDR3 is TGTGCCAGCAGCTTGTCCTGGTCCATGAACACTGAGGCTTTCTTT.

The chain has TRBV20-1 and TRBJ1-1; D gene uncertain. CDR1 is DFQATT, CDR2 SNEGSKA, per germline (reference sequence). This CDR3 has 15 amino acids. V gave up 0 bases and J gave up 3 bases, with 14 bases separating them. CDR3: CSARDGVRGDTEAFF. In DNA form, the CDR3 reads TGCAGTGCTAGAGATGGGGTCCGCGGGGACACTGAAGCTTTCTTT.

The V and J genes are TRBV2 and TRBJ1-1; the D gene is possibly TRBD1 (5 bases). The V gene lost 6 bases and the J gene lost 14 bases, with 22 bases spanning the gap. Per germline, CDR1 SNHLY and CDR2 FYNNEI. This CDR3 has 13 residues. The CDR3, as DNA: TGTGCCAGCAGCTTTGAGGGGTTCGCTGCACCGTTCTTT. Amino acids: CASSFEGFAAPFF.